Given below is one TCR beta chain in context. What it binds is unknown. Per germline, CDR1 SGHTA and CDR2 FQGNSA. The CDR3 is 12 residues long. The V end lost 3 bases, the J end lost 6 bases, and 9 bases lay between the germline ends. The sample comes from a study of cytomegalovirus exposure and HLA in healthy donors. Study outcomes and limitations: Reports credit the classifier with highly specific, highly sensitive diagnosis of cytomegalovirus status.

The primer mix had 60 Vbeta and 13 Jbeta primers. The assay was immunoSEQ multiplex PCR, and TCRdb's table has in-frame clones only and misses some. The sample yields 150,000 to 160,000 clones, 70% to 85% seen once. The rearrangement uses TRBV7-2 and TRBJ2-7, with D perhaps TRBD2 (6 bases). The source of this sequence is a woman between 50 and 59 years old in good health and CMV-seropositive. What was sequenced was PBMCs. The CDR3 protein is CASSFTSREQYF. The CDR3 DNA reads as TGTGCCAGCAGCTTCACTAGCCGCGAGCAGTACTTC.